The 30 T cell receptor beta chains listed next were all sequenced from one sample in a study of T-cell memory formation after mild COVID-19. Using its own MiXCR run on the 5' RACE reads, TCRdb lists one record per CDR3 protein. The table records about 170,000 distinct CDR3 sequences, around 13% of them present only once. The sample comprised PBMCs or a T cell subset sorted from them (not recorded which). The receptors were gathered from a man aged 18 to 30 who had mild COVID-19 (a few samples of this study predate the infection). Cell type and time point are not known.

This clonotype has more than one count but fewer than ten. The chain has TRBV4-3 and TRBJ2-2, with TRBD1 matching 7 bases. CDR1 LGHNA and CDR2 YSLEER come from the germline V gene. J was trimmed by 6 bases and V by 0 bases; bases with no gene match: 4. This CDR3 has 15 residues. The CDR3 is CASSQDHRGSGELFF. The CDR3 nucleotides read TGCGCCAGCAGCCAAGATCACAGGGGATCCGGGGAGCTGTTTTTT.

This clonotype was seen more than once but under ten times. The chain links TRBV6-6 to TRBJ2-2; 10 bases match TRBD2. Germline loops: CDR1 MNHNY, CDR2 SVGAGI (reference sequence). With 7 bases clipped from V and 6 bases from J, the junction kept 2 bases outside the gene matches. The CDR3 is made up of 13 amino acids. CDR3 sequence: CASTLAGAGELFF. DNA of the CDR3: TGTGCCAGCACCCTAGCGGGGGCCGGGGAGCTGTTTTTT.

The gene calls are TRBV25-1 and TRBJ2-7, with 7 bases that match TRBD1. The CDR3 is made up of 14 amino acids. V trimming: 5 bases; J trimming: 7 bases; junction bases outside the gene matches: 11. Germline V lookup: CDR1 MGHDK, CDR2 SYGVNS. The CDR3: CASSSPGGMVEQYF. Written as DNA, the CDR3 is TGTGCCAGCAGTTCTCCAGGGGGTATGGTTGAGCAGTACTTC.

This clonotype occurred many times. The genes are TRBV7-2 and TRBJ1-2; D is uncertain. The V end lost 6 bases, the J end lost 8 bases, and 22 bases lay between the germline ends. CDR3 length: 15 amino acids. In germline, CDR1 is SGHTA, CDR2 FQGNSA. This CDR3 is CASRKQRAGQWGYTF. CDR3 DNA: TGTGCCAGCAGAAAACAGCGCGCTGGCCAATGGGGCTACACCTTC.

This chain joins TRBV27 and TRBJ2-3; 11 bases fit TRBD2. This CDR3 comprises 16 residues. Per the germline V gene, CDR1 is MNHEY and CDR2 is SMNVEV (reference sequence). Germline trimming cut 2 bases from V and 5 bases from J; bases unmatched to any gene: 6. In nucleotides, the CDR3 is TGTGCCAGCAGTTTACAACTAGCGGGGGAGGGAGATACGCAGTATTTT. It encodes CASSLQLAGEGDTQYF.

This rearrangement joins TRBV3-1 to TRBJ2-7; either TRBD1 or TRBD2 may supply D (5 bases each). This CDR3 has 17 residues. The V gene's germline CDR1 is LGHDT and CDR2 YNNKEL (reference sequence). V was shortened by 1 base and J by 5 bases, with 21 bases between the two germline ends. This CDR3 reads CASSQAFSGAGIDEQYF. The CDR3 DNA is TGTGCCAGCAGCCAAGCCTTCTCCGGGGCTGGAATAGACGAGCAGTACTTC.

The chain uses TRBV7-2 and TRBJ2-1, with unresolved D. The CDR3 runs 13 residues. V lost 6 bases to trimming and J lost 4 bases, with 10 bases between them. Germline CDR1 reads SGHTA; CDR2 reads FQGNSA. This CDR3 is CASSSDRYNEQFF. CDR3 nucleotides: TGTGCCAGCAGTTCGGACCGGTACAATGAGCAGTTCTTC.

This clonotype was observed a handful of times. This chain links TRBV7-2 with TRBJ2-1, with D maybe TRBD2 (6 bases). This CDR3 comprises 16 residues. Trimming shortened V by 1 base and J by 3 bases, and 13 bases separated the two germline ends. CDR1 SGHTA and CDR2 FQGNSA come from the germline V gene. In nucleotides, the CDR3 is TGTGCCAGCAGCTTAGAAGAGGGCGGGGTCTACAATGAGCAGTTCTTC. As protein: CASSLEEGGVYNEQFF.

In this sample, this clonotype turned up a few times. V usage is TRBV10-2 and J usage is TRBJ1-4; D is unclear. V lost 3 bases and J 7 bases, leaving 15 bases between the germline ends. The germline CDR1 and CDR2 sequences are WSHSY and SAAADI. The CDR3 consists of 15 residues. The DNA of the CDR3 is TGCGCCAGCAGTGACGCAGGAGGGCGAGTTGAAAAACTGTTTTTT. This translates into CASSDAGGRVEKLFF.

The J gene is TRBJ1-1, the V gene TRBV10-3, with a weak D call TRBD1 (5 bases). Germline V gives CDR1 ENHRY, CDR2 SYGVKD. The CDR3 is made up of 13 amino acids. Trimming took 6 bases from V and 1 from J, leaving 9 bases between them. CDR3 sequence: CAIRQTENTEAFF. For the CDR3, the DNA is TGTGCCATCAGACAGACAGAGAACACTGAAGCTTTCTTT.

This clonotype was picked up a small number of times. The CDR3 here is CAIKGVFSYNSPLHF. DNA of the CDR3: TGTGCCATAAAGGGAGTCTTCTCCTATAATTCACCCCTCCACTTT. V gene TRBV6-1 combines with J gene TRBJ1-6; D gene uncertain. V gave up 10 bases and J gave up 0 bases, with 13 bases separating them. The CDR3 consists of 15 residues. Looked up from germline, CDR1 is MNHNS and CDR2 is SASEGT.

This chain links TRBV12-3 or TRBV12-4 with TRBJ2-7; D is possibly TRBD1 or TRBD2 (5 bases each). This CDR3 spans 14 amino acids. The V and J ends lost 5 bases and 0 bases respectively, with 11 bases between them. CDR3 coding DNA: TGTGCCAGCAGTGCGATGGGGGTCTCCTACGAGCAGTACTTC. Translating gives CASSAMGVSYEQYF.

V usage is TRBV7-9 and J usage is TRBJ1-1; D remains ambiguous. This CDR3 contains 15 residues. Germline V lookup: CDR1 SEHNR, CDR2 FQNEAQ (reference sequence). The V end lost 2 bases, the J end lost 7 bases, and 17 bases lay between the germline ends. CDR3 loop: CASSLNGLGLDEAFF. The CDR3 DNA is TGTGCCAGCAGCTTAAATGGCTTGGGGTTGGATGAAGCTTTCTTT.

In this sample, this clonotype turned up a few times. Here the CDR3 DNA reads TGCGCCAGCAGCTTACCACGACTAGCGGGGGGGTACAATGAGCAGTTCTTC. Its protein product is CASSLPRLAGGYNEQFF. This chain uses TRBV5-1 with TRBJ2-1; 14 positions agree with TRBD2. Germline V CDR1 and CDR2: SGHRS, YFSETQ. The V segment lost 2 bases and the J segment 4 bases; nucleotides outside the gene matches: 5. The CDR3 is 17 amino acids.

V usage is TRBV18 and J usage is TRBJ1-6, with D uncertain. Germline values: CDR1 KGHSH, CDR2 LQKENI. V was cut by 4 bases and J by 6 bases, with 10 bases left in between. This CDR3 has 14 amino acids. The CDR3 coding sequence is TGTGCCAGCTCACTTCTCCATACTAATTCACCCCTCCACTTT. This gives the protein CASSLLHTNSPLHF. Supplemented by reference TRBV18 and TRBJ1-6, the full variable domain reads NAGVMQNPRHLVRRRGQEARLRCSPMKGHSHVYWYRQLPEEGLKFMVYLQKENIIDESGMPKERFSAEFPKEGPSILRIQQVVRGDSAAYFCASSLLHTNSPLHFGNGTRLTVT.

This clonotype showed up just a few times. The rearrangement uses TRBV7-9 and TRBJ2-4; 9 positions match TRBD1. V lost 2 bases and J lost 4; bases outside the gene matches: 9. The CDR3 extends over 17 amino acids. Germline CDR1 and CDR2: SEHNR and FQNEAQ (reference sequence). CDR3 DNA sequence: TGTGCCAGCAGCTTAACCGTGGGACAGGGCATTAAAAACATTCAGTACTTC. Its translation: CASSLTVGQGIKNIQYF.

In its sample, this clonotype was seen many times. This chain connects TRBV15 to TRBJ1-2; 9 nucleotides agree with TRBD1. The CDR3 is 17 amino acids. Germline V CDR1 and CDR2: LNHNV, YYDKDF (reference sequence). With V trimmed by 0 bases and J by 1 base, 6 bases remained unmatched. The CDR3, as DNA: TGTGCCACCAGCAGAGATCTGGGACAGGGACTTAACTATGGCTACACCTTC. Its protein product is CATSRDLGQGLNYGYTF.

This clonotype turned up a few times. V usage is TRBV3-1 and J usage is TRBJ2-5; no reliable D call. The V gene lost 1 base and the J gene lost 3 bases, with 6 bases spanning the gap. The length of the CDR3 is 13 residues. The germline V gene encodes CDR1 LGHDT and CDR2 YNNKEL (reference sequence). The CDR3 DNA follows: TGTGCCAGCAGCCAAGTCATCGAAGAGACCCAGTACTTC. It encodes CASSQVIEETQYF.

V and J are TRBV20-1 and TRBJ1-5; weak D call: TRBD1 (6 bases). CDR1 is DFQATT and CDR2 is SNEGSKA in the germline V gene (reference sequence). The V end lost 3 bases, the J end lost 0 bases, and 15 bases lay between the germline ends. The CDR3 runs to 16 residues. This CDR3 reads CSARSRGVYSNQPQHF. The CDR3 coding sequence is TGCAGTGCTAGGTCCAGGGGAGTTTATAGCAATCAGCCCCAGCATTTT.

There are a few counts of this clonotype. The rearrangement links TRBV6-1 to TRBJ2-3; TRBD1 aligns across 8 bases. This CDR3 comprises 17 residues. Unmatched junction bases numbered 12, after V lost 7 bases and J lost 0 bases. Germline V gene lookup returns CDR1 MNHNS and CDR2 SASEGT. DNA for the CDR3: TGTGCCAGCACCTATACCTGGACAGGGCTGAGCACAGATACGCAGTATTTT. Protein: CASTYTWTGLSTDTQYF.

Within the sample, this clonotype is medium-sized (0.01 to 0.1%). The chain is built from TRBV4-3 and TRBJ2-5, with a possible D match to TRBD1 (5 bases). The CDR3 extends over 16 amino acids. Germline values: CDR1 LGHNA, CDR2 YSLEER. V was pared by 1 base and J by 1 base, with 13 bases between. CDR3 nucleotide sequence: TGCGCCAGCAGCCAAGGGGCAGGGTATCCCCAAGAGACCCAGTACTTC. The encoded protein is CASSQGAGYPQETQYF.

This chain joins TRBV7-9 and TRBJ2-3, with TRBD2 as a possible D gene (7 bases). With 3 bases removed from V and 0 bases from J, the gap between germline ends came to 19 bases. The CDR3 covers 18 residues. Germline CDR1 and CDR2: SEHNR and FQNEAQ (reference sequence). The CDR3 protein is CASSFWRGQPSSTDTQYF. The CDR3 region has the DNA TGTGCCAGCAGCTTCTGGCGGGGGCAACCTTCTAGCACAGATACGCAGTATTTT.

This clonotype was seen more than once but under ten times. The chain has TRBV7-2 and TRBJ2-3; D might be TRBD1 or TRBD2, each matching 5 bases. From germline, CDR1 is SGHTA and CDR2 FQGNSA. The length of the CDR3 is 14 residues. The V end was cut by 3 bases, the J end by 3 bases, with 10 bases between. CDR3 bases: TGTGCCAGCAGCTTGGGGGTCAGAACAGATACGCAGTATTTT. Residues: CASSLGVRTDTQYF.

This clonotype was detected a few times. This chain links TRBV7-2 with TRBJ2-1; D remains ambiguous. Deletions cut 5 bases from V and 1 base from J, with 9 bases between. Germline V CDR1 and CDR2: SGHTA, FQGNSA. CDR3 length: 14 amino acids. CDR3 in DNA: TGTGCCAGCAGCGGGGTGGGGTCCTACAATGAGCAGTTCTTC. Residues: CASSGVGSYNEQFF.

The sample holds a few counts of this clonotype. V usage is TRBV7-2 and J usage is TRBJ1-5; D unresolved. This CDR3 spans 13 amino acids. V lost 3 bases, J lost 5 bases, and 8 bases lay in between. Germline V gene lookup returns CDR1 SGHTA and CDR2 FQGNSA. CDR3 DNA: TGTGCCAGCAGCTTTACGCGAGATCAGCCCCAGCATTTT. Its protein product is CASSFTRDQPQHF.

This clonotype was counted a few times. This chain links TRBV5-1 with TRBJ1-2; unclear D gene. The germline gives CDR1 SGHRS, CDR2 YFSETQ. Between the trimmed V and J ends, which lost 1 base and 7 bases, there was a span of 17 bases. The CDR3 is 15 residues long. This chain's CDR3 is CASSLFSGERGGYTF. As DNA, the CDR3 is TGCGCCAGCAGCTTGTTTTCTGGCGAGAGAGGTGGCTACACCTTC.

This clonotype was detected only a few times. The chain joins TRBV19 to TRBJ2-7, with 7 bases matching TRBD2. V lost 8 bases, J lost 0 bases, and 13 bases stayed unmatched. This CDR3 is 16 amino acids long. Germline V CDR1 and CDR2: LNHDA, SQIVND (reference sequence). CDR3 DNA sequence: TGTGCCAGTCTCAGATCGAACCGGGACTACTCCTACGAGCAGTACGTC. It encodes CASLRSNRDYSYEQYV.

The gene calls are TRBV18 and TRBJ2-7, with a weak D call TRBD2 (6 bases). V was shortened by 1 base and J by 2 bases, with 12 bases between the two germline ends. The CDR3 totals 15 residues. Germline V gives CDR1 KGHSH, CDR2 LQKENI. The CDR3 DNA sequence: TGTGCCAGCTCACCACGGGCCGGGGGAACCTACGAGCAGTACTTC. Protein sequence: CASSPRAGGTYEQYF. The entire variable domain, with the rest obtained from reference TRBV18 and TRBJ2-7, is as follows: NAGVMQNPRHLVRRRGQEARLRCSPMKGHSHVYWYRQLPEEGLKFMVYLQKENIIDESGMPKERFSAEFPKEGPSILRIQQVVRGDSAAYFCASSPRAGGTYEQYFGPGTRLTVT.

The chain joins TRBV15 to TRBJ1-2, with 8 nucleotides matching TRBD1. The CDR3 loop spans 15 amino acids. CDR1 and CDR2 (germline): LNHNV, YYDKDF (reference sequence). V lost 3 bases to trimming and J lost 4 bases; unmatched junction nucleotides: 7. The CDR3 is CATSRDRAVGYGYTF. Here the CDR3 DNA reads TGTGCCACCAGCAGGGACAGGGCTGTCGGCTATGGCTACACCTTC.

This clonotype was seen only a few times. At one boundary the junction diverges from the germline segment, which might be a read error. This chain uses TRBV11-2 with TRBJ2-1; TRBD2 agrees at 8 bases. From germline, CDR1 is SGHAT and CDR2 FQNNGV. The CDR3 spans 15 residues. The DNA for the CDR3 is TGTGCCAGCACCTTAGCGGGACGGATAGGGAATGAGCAGTTCTTC. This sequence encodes CASTLAGRIGNEQFF.